This T cell receptor beta chain was captured in a study of blood T cell repertoires in COVID-19 (dated by TCRdb to the early 2020s). A note on the overall study: Collaborator samples came from the United States, Italy and Spain and covered acute and convalescent phases of COVID-19. The material from the prospective study consisted of cDNA or gDNA derived from T cells, B-cell-depleted T cells, or PBMCs. Subjects who had been exposed to COVID-19, were actively infected with it, or had recovered from it provided the deeply sampled blood TCRbeta repertoires that made up the dataset. The repertoires were released in a freely available public database intended as a resource for research on the immune response to SARS-CoV-2. The samples were drawn from the first 160 participants of the ongoing ImmuneRACE study and from some 1,300 subjects provided by 6 global collaborators. A de-identified subject ID, COVID-19 status, age in years and sex were almost always included in the sample metadata. Where available, HLA class I and class II types were obtained from metadata supplied by the sample provider rather than from assay-based typing. Points the paper makes about the study in general: How much clinical and demographic metadata was included differed by source and by participant, and the metadata was provided uncurated.

Comments on this clone: Its recognized antigen is unknown. Base quality data are lacking; no much larger clone is found one base away.

At the junction V is shortened by 6 bases and J by 4 bases; bases outside the gene matches: 3. Taken from the germline V gene (reference sequence), the CDR1 and CDR2 loops are SEHNR and FQNEAQ. The CDR3 contains 13 residues, cysteine and phenylalanine counted. Solely the CDR3 DNA is kept, with 39 bases framed from the first base. Collaborating institutions collected whole blood in K2EDTA tubes following their own protocols. For TCRbeta analysis, collaborators shipped samples as frozen whole blood, isolated PBMCs, or DNA extracted from either of those sample types. TCRbeta CDR3 regions were amplified from genomic DNA using the immunoSEQ Assay, a bias-controlled multiplex PCR. For the original study's pipeline: The number of nucleated cells in each sample was estimated by amplification of reference gene primers within the assay. To quantify the absolute abundance of each unique TCRbeta CDR3 rearrangement, sequence reads were collapsed and filtered. For each sample, productive Simpson clonality was calculated by taking the square root of Simpson's diversity index across productive rearrangements. Held by TCRdb, this immuneACCESS table contains in-frame sequences only and omits some clones. Under half of the omission traces to an unresolved V gene where checked; the cause of the rest is unknown. V, J and clone size were drawn from that table, and D and trimming were deduced from the DNA. The sample contains over 100,000 clones, roughly 80% of them found a single time. Of the sample, 2.5% to 3.5% is held by the ten largest clones.

The material sequenced was peripheral blood. The TCR was taken from a woman older than 75 with active or convalescent COVID-19. The chain is made from TRBV7-9 and TRBJ1-1; a stretch of 9 junction bases matches TRBD1. The DNA sequence is given as TGTGCCAGCAGTTCGGACAGGGGCACTGAAGCTTTCTTT. It is translated as CASSSDRGTEAFF.